The 6 T cell receptor beta chains below were found in one sample sequenced in a study of T cells in Graves' hyperthyroidism and ophthalmopathy. Using RNA transcripts as the source, TCR beta CDR3 regions were amplified. The study used the HTBI primer set for a first-round RT-PCR of the TCR CDR3. TCRdb re-called the multiplex PCR reads through MiXCR, storing one row per CDR3 protein. Here the sample spans around 370,000 distinct CDR3 sequences, about 18% being singletons. Sequencing was done on a sample of blood. These receptors were collected from a man aged 18 to 29 with Graves' ophthalmopathy.

This clonotype has at least ten counts. The rearrangement uses TRBV5-1 and TRBJ1-1; D is undetermined. V dropped 5 bases and J dropped 1 base, with 9 bases sitting between them. The CDR3 covers 13 residues. CDR1 and CDR2 from the germline V gene are SGHRS and YFSETQ. CDR3 nucleotides: TGCGCCAGCAGATATACGGAGAACACTGAAGCTTTCTTT. Protein product: CASRYTENTEAFF. The full variable domain, rest sourced from reference TRBV5-1 and TRBJ1-1, is KAGVTQTPRYLIKTRGQQVTLSCSPISGHRSVSWYQQTPGQGLQFLFEYFSETQRNKGNFPGRFSGRQFSNSRSEMNVSTLELGDSALYLCASRYTENTEAFFGQGTRLTVV.

This rearrangement joins TRBV19 to TRBJ1-5, with D unclear. The CDR3 has 15 residues. Trimming shortened V by 3 bases and J by 2 bases, and 11 bases separated the two germline ends. Looked up from germline, CDR1 is LNHDA and CDR2 is SQIVND (reference sequence). CDR3 region: CASSITGEGNQPQHF. The CDR3 DNA reads TGTGCCAGTAGTATCACGGGTGAGGGCAATCAGCCCCAGCATTTT.

The chain is built from TRBV20-1 and TRBJ1-2; possibly TRBD1 for D (5 bases). The germline CDR1 and CDR2 sequences are DFQATT and SNEGSKA (reference sequence). With 5 bases removed from V and 6 bases from J, the gap between germline ends came to 13 bases. This CDR3 has 12 amino acids. CDR3 residues: CSAGPQGDGYTF. In nucleotides, the CDR3 is TGCAGTGCTGGGCCCCAAGGGGATGGCTACACCTTC.

The sample holds many counts of this clonotype. The V gene is TRBV4-2, the J gene TRBJ2-4; perhaps D is TRBD1 or TRBD2 (6 bases each). From germline, CDR1 is LGHNA and CDR2 YNFKEQ. V dropped 2 bases and J dropped 8 bases, with 16 bases sitting between them. This CDR3 has 15 residues. The chain's CDR3 is CASSQSRGDYDIQYF. The CDR3 coding sequence is TGTGCCAGCAGCCAATCGAGGGGGGATTACGACATTCAGTACTTC.

In its sample, this clonotype was seen many times. The CDR3 sequence is CASSLQGLNQPQHF. CDR3 bases: TGTGCCAGCAGTTTACAAGGGCTCAATCAGCCCCAGCATTTT. The gene calls are TRBV7-9 and TRBJ1-5; no definite D call. V was shortened by 6 bases and J by 3 bases, with 12 bases between the two germline ends. Per the germline V gene, CDR1 is SEHNR and CDR2 is FQNEAQ (reference sequence). CDR3 length: 14 amino acids.

This rearrangement joins TRBV5-1 to TRBJ2-5, with 14 bases lining up with TRBD2. Losses at the gene ends were 0 bases for V and 4 bases for J; bases not matched to a gene: 5. Per germline, CDR1 SGHRS and CDR2 YFSETQ. This CDR3 region has 17 residues. The CDR3 sequence: CASSLALTSGGAETQYF. CDR3 coding DNA: TGCGCCAGCAGCTTGGCCTTGACTAGCGGGGGGGCAGAGACCCAGTACTTC.